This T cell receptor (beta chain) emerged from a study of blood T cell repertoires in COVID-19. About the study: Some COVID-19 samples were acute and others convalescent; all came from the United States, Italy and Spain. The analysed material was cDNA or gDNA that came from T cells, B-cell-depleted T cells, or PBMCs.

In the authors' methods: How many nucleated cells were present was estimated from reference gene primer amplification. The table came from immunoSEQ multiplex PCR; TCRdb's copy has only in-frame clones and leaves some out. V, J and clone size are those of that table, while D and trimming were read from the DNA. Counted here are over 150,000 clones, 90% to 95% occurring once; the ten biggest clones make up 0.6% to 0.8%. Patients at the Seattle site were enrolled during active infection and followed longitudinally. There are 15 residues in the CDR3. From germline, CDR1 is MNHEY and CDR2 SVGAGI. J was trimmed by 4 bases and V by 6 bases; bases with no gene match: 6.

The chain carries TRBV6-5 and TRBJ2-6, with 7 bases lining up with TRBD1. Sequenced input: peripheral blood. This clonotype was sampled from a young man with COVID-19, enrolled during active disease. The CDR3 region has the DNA TGTGCCAGCAGGCTACAGGGGTCCGGGGCCAACGTCCTGACTTTC. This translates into CASRLQGSGANVLTF.